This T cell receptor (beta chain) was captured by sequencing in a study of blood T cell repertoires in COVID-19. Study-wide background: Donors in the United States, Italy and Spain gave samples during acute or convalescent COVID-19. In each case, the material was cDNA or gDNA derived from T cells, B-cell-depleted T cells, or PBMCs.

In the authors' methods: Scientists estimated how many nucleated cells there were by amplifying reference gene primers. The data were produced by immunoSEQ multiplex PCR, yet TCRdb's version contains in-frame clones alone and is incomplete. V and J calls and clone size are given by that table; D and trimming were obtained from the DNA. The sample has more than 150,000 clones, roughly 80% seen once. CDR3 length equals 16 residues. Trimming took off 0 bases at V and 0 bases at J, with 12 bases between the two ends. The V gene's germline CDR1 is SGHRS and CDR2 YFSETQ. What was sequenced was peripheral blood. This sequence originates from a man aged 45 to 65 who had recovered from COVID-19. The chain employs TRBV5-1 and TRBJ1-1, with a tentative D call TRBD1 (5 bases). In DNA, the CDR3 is TGCGCCAGCAGCTTGGTTTCGGGACTCATGAACACTGAAGCTTTCTTT. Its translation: CASSLVSGLMNTEAFF. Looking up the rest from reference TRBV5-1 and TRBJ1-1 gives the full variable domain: KAGVTQTPRYLIKTRGQQVTLSCSPISGHRSVSWYQQTPGQGLQFLFEYFSETQRNKGNFPGRFSGRQFSNSRSEMNVSTLELGDSALYLCASSLVSGLMNTEAFFGQGTRLTVV.